These 21 T cell receptor beta chains were all obtained from the same sample, sequenced in a study of OX40 agonist ivuxolimab in advanced cancers. Libraries were prepared by immunoSEQ multiplex PCR; TCRdb keeps only in-frame clonotypes and omits some of them. The repertoire includes tens of thousands of clones, around nine tenths of them detected once, and roughly 1.5% sits in the top ten. Sequenced here: CD4+ or CD8+ T cells sorted from blood, sampled in a trial of the OX40 agonist ivuxolimab. The receptors derive from an adult with an advanced solid tumor such as melanoma, head and neck, liver or kidney cancer.

The genes are TRBV7-2 and TRBJ2-3; D possibly corresponds to TRBD1 (5 bases). Germline values: CDR1 SGHTA, CDR2 FQGNSA. Between the trimmed V and J ends, which lost 3 bases and 1 base, there was a span of 14 bases. The CDR3 has 16 amino acids. Here the CDR3 DNA reads TGTGCCAGCAGCTTTAGGGGCGTTCGGGGCACAGATACGCAGTATTTT. Its protein is CASSFRGVRGTDTQYF.

The CDR3 protein is CATSREDGGRAVYEQFF. CDR3 DNA: TGTGCCACCAGCAGAGAAGACGGCGGGAGGGCCGTCTATGAGCAGTTCTTC. The J gene is TRBJ2-1, the V gene TRBV15; 9 bases match TRBD2. This CDR3 spans 17 amino acids. Germline V CDR1 and CDR2: LNHNV, YYDKDF (reference sequence). After removal of 0 bases from V and 8 bases from J, the junction contained 11 bases not matched to a gene.

In nucleotides, the CDR3 is TGTGCCAGCAGTTTTTCCGGACTTACAAACACCGGGGAGCTGTTTTTT. It yields the protein CASSFSGLTNTGELFF. The V gene is TRBV28, the J gene TRBJ2-2; a possible D gene is TRBD2 (5 bases). The CDR3 extends over 16 amino acids. Trimming took 3 bases from V and 2 from J, leaving 13 bases between them. The V gene's germline CDR1 is MDHEN and CDR2 SYDVKM.

The CDR3 sequence is CASRALGTGELFF. The CDR3 nucleotides read TGTGCCAGTAGGGCCTTGGGCACCGGGGAGCTGTTTTTT. The chain has TRBV19 and TRBJ2-2, with D unclear. V was trimmed by 6 bases and J by 4 bases, leaving 9 bases between them. The CDR3 is 13 residues long. The germline gives CDR1 LNHDA, CDR2 SQIVND (reference sequence).

The rearrangement joins TRBV14 to TRBJ2-3, with D maybe TRBD2 (6 bases). Germline V gene data show CDR1 as SGHDN and CDR2 as FVKESK. The CDR3 has 14 amino acids. The germline V and J ends were trimmed by 2 bases and 10 bases, with 16 bases remaining between them. Written as DNA, the CDR3 is TGTGCCAGCAGCCAATACATAGCCAGGGAGGCGCAGTATTTT. This translates into CASSQYIAREAQYF. The complete variable domain, with remaining parts taken from reference TRBV14 and TRBJ2-3, reads EAGVTQFPSHSVIEKGQTVTLRCDPISGHDNLYWYRRVMGKEIKFLLHFVKESKQDESGMPNNRFLAERTGGTYSTLKVQPAELEDSGVYFCASSQYIAREAQYFGPGTRLTVL.

The chain has TRBV7-9 and TRBJ1-2; D is undetermined. This CDR3 spans 16 amino acids. Germline assignment: CDR1 SEHNR and CDR2 FQNEAQ (reference sequence). Trimming cost V 0 bases and J 6 bases, with 17 bases left between them. CDR3 amino acids: CASSLAWLQGPNGYTF. The CDR3 coding sequence is TGTGCCAGCAGCTTAGCCTGGCTCCAAGGCCCTAATGGCTACACCTTC. Variable domain in full (rest from reference TRBV7-9 and TRBJ1-2): DTGVSQNPRHKITKRGQNVTFRCDPISEHNRLYWYRQTLGQGPEFLTYFQNEAQLEKSRLLSDRFSAERPKGSFSTLEIQRTEQGDSAMYLCASSLAWLQGPNGYTFGSGTRLTVV.

J is TRBJ2-1 and V is TRBV5-6; the D is unclear. The length of the CDR3 is 12 residues. Germline lookup yields CDR1 SGHDT and CDR2 YYEEEE. The V gene lost 2 bases and the J gene lost 8 bases, with 8 bases spanning the gap. CDR3 protein: CASSLGRDEQFF. In DNA, the CDR3 is TGTGCCAGCAGCTTAGGGCGAGATGAGCAGTTCTTC.

The chain employs TRBV29-1 and TRBJ2-1, with 10 bases that match TRBD1. The CDR3 totals 14 residues. Germline CDR1 and CDR2: SQVTM and ANQGSEA. V lost 3 bases, J lost 6 bases, and 5 bases stayed unmatched. CDR3 nucleotide sequence: TGCAGCGTTGAGAAGGGGACAGGGGTCAATGAGCAGTTCTTC. Translated: CSVEKGTGVNEQFF.

The chain combines TRBV7-8 with TRBJ2-7; possibly TRBD1 for D (5 bases). Germline V lookup: CDR1 SGHVS, CDR2 FQNEAQ. CDR3 length: 15 residues. Trimming stripped 6 bases from V and 4 bases from J, with 19 bases between. This CDR3 reads CASRRRRVGDYEQYF. The CDR3 nucleotides are TGTGCCAGCAGACGGCGAAGGGTAGGGGATTACGAGCAGTACTTC.

The chain couples TRBV10-1 to TRBJ1-2; D call uncertain. This CDR3 has 13 amino acids. Germline V lookup: CDR1 WNHNN, CDR2 SYGVQD (reference sequence). Trimming took off 2 bases at V and 7 bases at J, with 11 bases between the two ends. The CDR3 loop is CASSEKGRTGYTF. The CDR3, as DNA: TGCGCCAGCAGTGAGAAAGGTCGGACTGGCTACACCTTC.

The CDR3 region has the DNA TGTGCCAGCAGTTTAAACAGGCCGAACACTGAAGCTTTCTTT. It is translated as CASSLNRPNTEAFF. The V and J genes are TRBV6-6 and TRBJ1-1; tentatively, D is TRBD1 (5 bases). CDR3 size: 14 residues. Germline assignment: CDR1 MNHNY and CDR2 SVGAGI (reference sequence). Trimming pared 4 bases from V and 1 base from J, leaving 10 bases between.

The V call is TRBV9, the J call TRBJ2-1; 7 bases match TRBD2. The germline V gene has CDR1 SGDLS and CDR2 YYNGEE. Unmatched junction bases numbered 9, after V lost 0 bases and J lost 9 bases. The CDR3 has 15 amino acids. CDR3 protein: CASSVGSLRGTEQFF. The DNA for the CDR3 is TGTGCCAGCAGCGTAGGATCCCTGCGGGGGACTGAGCAGTTCTTC.

The DNA of the CDR3 is TGTGCCAGCACCGCTACTAGCGGTCCTACCGGGGAGCTGTTTTTT. Encoded protein: CASTATSGPTGELFF. The chain employs TRBV2 and TRBJ2-2; 8 nucleotides agree with TRBD2. CDR1 is SNHLY, CDR2 FYNNEI, per germline. After removal of 7 bases from V and 5 bases from J, the junction contained 9 bases not matched to a gene. The CDR3 runs 15 residues. Drawing the rest from reference TRBV2 and TRBJ2-2, the complete variable domain is EPEVTQTPSHQVTQMGQEVILRCVPISNHLYFYWYRQILGQKVEFLVSFYNNEISEKSEIFDDQFSVERPDGSNFTLKIRSTKLEDSAMYFCASTATSGPTGELFFGEGSRLTVL.

V gene TRBV7-3 combines with J gene TRBJ2-2; D gene uncertain. The CDR3 consists of 15 residues. CDR1 and CDR2 from the germline V gene are SGHTA and FQGTGA. V was shortened by 0 bases and J by 4 bases, with 9 bases between the two germline ends. CDR3 coding DNA: TGTGCCAGCAGCTTAACGTCGACTGTCACCGGGGAGCTGTTTTTT. Its protein product is CASSLTSTVTGELFF.

V usage is TRBV19 and J usage is TRBJ2-1, with 7 bases identical to TRBD2. Germline CDR1 reads LNHDA; CDR2 reads SQIVND (reference sequence). Losses at the gene ends were 7 bases for V and 2 bases for J; bases not matched to a gene: 8. The CDR3 totals 15 residues. The DNA of the CDR3 is TGTGCCAGTACAAGAGGCGGGAGTCCCTACAATGAGCAGTTCTTC. Its translation is CASTRGGSPYNEQFF.

The rearrangement uses TRBV6-5 and TRBJ2-5; D unclear. In germline, CDR1 is MNHEY, CDR2 SVGAGI. Between the trimmed V and J ends, which lost 1 base and 1 base, there was a span of 7 bases. This CDR3 contains 14 residues. DNA for the CDR3: TGTGCCAGCAGTTACTTCGGCGGCCAAGAGACCCAGTACTTC. This gives the protein CASSYFGGQETQYF.

The V gene is TRBV7-2, the J gene TRBJ2-2, with 8 bases identical to TRBD1. Trimming cost V 11 bases and J 2 bases; bases outside gene matches: 7. The CDR3 runs 14 residues. CDR1 and CDR2 (germline): SGHTA, FQGNSA. The CDR3 loop reads CAGRQGPNTGELFF. As DNA, the CDR3 is TGTGCCGGCCGACAGGGGCCCAACACCGGGGAGCTGTTTTTT. Based on the CDR3 plus reference TRBV7-2 and TRBJ2-2, the full variable domain is GAGVSQSPSNKVTEKGKDVELRCDPISGHTALYWYRQSLGQGLEFLIYFQGNSAPDKSGLPSDRFSAERTGGSVSTLTIQRTQQEDSAVYLCAGRQGPNTGELFFGEGSRLTVL.

The rearrangement uses TRBV29-1 and TRBJ1-2; 7 bases are a match to TRBD1. The CDR3 has 14 amino acids. V trimming: 4 bases; J trimming: 6 bases; junction bases outside the gene matches: 11. The germline CDR1 and CDR2 sequences are SQVTM and ANQGSEA. CDR3 in DNA: TGCAGCGTTGCGAAGCCATTACAGGGGAATGGCTACACCTTC. Its protein is CSVAKPLQGNGYTF.

The chain has TRBV9 and TRBJ2-2, with 11 bases aligning to TRBD2. The V gene end was trimmed by 0 bases and the J gene end by 2 bases; junction bases not matched to a gene: 9. Per the germline V gene, CDR1 is SGDLS and CDR2 is YYNGEE. The CDR3 has 19 residues. CDR3 coding DNA: TGTGCCAGCAGCGTAGGGATACTAGCGGGGGTAACCAACACCGGGGAGCTGTTTTTT. Translation gives CASSVGILAGVTNTGELFF.

The CDR3 region has the DNA TGCGCCAGCAGCTTGGTCCCGGGGCCCACCTACGAGCAGTACTTC. Translation: CASSLVPGPTYEQYF. The genes are TRBV5-1 and TRBJ2-7, with D possibly being TRBD1 or TRBD2 (5 bases each). Trimming pared 0 bases from V and 2 bases from J, leaving 12 bases between. The CDR3 covers 15 residues. Germline V gives CDR1 SGHRS, CDR2 YFSETQ. The complete variable domain, with remaining parts taken from reference TRBV5-1 and TRBJ2-7, reads KAGVTQTPRYLIKTRGQQVTLSCSPISGHRSVSWYQQTPGQGLQFLFEYFSETQRNKGNFPGRFSGRQFSNSRSEMNVSTLELGDSALYLCASSLVPGPTYEQYFGPGTRLTVT.

This clone turned up a few times. This chain links TRBV29-1 with TRBJ1-2; D might be TRBD1 (6 bases). CDR1 and CDR2 from the germline V gene are SQVTM and ANQGSEA. V dropped 4 bases and J dropped 2 bases, with 8 bases sitting between them. CDR3 length equals 12 residues. CDR3 nucleotides: TGCAGCGTTGTCACAGGGAACTATGGCTACACCTTC. It yields the protein CSVVTGNYGYTF.